This section outlines one T cell receptor (beta chain) sequence together with its context. Its antigen is still unknown. The sample holds no much larger clone one base away, and base qualities are not on file. The sample originates from a study of blood T cells in healthy people across ages (dated by TCRdb to between 2014 and 2017). In the study overall: Template switching captured roughly one uniquely barcoded TCR beta cDNA molecule per two T cells in model experiments. Using the same blood draw, the study looked at two additional independent replicas of 1 million unique cDNA reads for two donors, one aged 18 to 30 and the other aged 80 or older. Using deep sequencing normalized with unique cDNA molecular identifiers, the study measured how TCR beta repertoire diversity changes with age. Four age groups were formed from the donors: young (average 16 years), middle-aged (around 37), aged (more than 55) and long-lived (about 80). To avoid experimental bias, donors of different ages were distributed randomly across sequencing lanes.

Overall study results and their limits: Total diversity estimates from one million sequenced T cells were considered lower bounds and underestimates. The long-lived group showed more naive CD4+ T cells, fewer expanded clones and increased TCR diversity than the aged group, suggesting age selection. As age increased, observed TCR beta diversity per million T cells dropped in a roughly linear way, and a significant reduction was already evident by age about 40. Conclusive comparison of naive and antigen-experienced compartments was prevented by the profiling of bulk unsorted PBMCs. A strong correlation was found between observed TCR beta diversity and the percentage of naive T cells measured by flow cytometry. Because the CMV infection status of the donors was unknown, age-related changes in expanded clonotypes may potentially have been confounded.

The method was 5' RACE. For sequencing, an Illumina HiSeq 2500 was employed. A second PCR of roughly 7 to 11 cycles was performed with a sample-barcoded 5' primer and a J-beta primer mix. A unique molecular identifier was introduced onto each TCR beta cDNA molecule by a template-switch 5' adaptor carrying 12 random nucleotides. Each sample yielded at least 2.5 million CDR3-containing paired-end reads. First-strand cDNA synthesis was performed from all RNA using the Mint cDNA synthesis kit, with priming by a TRBC-specific oligonucleotide. Following uracil-DNA glycosylase treatment, all cDNA underwent a first 18-cycle PCR with the universal primers M1SS and BC2_uni_R. The source study handled its data this way. For normalization, 1 million high-quality reads, each with a distinct molecular identifier, were randomly selected from each sample. Instead of being binned into consensus sequences, reads with shared molecular identifiers were discarded. MiTCR, set to a Q25 quality threshold and the strictest error-elimination algorithm, was used for CDR3 identification, clonotype clustering and error correction. Lower-bound total TCR beta diversity was estimated with a nonparametric unseen species model using Euler transformation. Through fastp at Q25 and MiXCR, TCRdb rebuilt clones from the public reads, retaining in-frame beta chains. Rows are unified per CDR3 protein, each entry keeping the most common DNA and genes. The V and J calls shown here were made by TCRdb, not taken from the authors' results. Across this sample there are some 1.5 million distinct CDR3 sequences, with 35% to 45% seen only once. The ten largest clones represent about 3.8% of the sample.

The approximately 39 donors, aged roughly 6 to 95 years, were systemically healthy Caucasian individuals from Russia. Approximately 9.3 milliliters of peripheral blood were drawn from each donor into EDTA-treated Vacutainer tubes. PBMCs were isolated by Ficoll-Paque density-gradient centrifugation, with at least 7 million obtained per sample. Total RNA, at least 6 micrograms per sample, was extracted from PBMCs with Trizol reagent. For every donor, an aliquot of PBMCs went through flow cytometry to measure the percentages of naive CD45RAhigh/CD27high T cells. The clonotype comes from a woman under 30 in good health. Sequencing was carried out using blood.

The CDR3 reads CSVTGTGSSYNEQFF. Here is the DNA: TGCAGCGTGACCGGGACCGGAAGCTCCTACAATGAGCAGTTCTTC. The chain joins TRBV29-1 to TRBJ2-1, with the D call tentatively TRBD1 or TRBD2, each fitting 5 bases. A distance of 15 bases separates the germline ends of V and J, which lose 6 bases and 0 bases respectively. CDR1 and CDR2, looked up from the germline V gene, are SQVTM and ANQGSEA. The CDR3 sequence holds 15 residues, the cysteine and phenylalanine included. CDR3 DNA only is kept here, 45 bases in frame from base 1.